These 30 T cell receptor beta chains were sequenced from one sample in a study of blood T cell repertoires in COVID-19. Clones were read by immunoSEQ multiplex PCR, and TCRdb kept only the in-frame ones, dropping some. The repertoire holds about 250,000 clones, with around 89% as singletons. Sequencing was done on a sample of PBMCs or T cells enriched from blood (not recorded which). The receptors stem from a woman aged 45-60 years who had recovered from COVID-19.

The V gene is TRBV24-1, the J gene TRBJ1-2; D uncertain. Trimming removed 3 bases from V and 2 bases from J, with 3 bases in between. Looked up from germline, CDR1 is KGHDR and CDR2 is SFDVKD. The length of the CDR3 is 12 residues. CDR3 residues: CATSDQNYGYTF. CDR3 nucleotides: TGTGCCACCAGTGATCAGAACTATGGCTACACCTTC.

The chain combines TRBV9 with TRBJ1-1; TRBD1 aligns across 9 bases. Per the germline V gene, CDR1 is SGDLS and CDR2 is YYNGEE. J was trimmed by 6 bases and V by 4 bases; bases with no gene match: 13. This CDR3 comprises 16 residues. The DNA of the CDR3 is TGTGCCAGCAGCACCCGAGCCGGGACAGGGTTCCCTGAAGCTTTCTTT. This gives the protein CASSTRAGTGFPEAFF.

V gene TRBV28 combines with J gene TRBJ1-2; 7 bases are shared with TRBD1. Germline V gives CDR1 MDHEN, CDR2 SYDVKM. Trimming took 7 bases from V and 1 from J; bases not matched to a gene: 9. The CDR3 runs 15 residues. The DNA for the CDR3 is TGTGCCAGCACCCGGACAGGAGCCGTTAACTATGGCTACACCTTC. This codes for CASTRTGAVNYGYTF.

V and J are TRBV5-5 and TRBJ1-1; no clear D gene. The CDR3 covers 13 residues. The V end was cut by 4 bases, the J end by 3 bases, with 10 bases between. The germline gives CDR1 SGHKS, CDR2 YYEKEE (reference sequence). Here the CDR3 reads CASSGQRDTEAFF. CDR3 bases: TGTGCCAGCAGCGGTCAACGGGACACTGAAGCTTTCTTT. Drawing the rest from reference TRBV5-5 and TRBJ1-1, the complete variable domain is DAGVTQSPTHLIKTRGQQVTLRCSPISGHKSVSWYQQVLGQGPQFIFQYYEKEERGRGNFPDRFSARQFPNYSSELNVNALLLGDSALYLCASSGQRDTEAFFGQGTRLTVV.

The rearrangement uses TRBV5-1 and TRBJ1-3; 8 nucleotides align to TRBD1. Per the germline V gene, CDR1 is SGHRS and CDR2 is YFSETQ. J gave up 2 bases and V 2 bases, and 6 bases lay outside the gene matches. The CDR3 is 16 amino acids. The CDR3 DNA sequence: TGCGCCAGCAGCTTTTTAGGACAGGGCGCTGGAAACACCATATATTTT. Its translation is CASSFLGQGAGNTIYF.

The chain couples TRBV29-1 to TRBJ2-1, with TRBD2 as a possible D gene (6 bases). This CDR3 spans 14 amino acids. Germline-derived CDR1 and CDR2 are SQVTM and ANQGSEA. V was shortened by 3 bases and J by 7 bases, with 16 bases between the two germline ends. CDR3 amino acids: CSVEVGGVGNEQFF. CDR3 bases: TGCAGCGTTGAGGTCGGGGGAGTAGGAAATGAGCAGTTCTTC.

This chain links TRBV7-3 with TRBJ2-1; 13 bases line up with TRBD2. Germline CDR1 SGHTA, CDR2 FQGTGA. V lost 5 bases and J lost 6; bases outside the gene matches: 4. The CDR3 totals 15 residues. The DNA of the CDR3 is TGTGCCAGCAGCGCCGGACTAGCGGGAGTCAATGAGCAGTTCTTC. Translation gives CASSAGLAGVNEQFF.

The rearrangement links TRBV4-2 to TRBJ2-7; 8 bases fit TRBD2. The CDR3 is 17 residues long. V lost 4 bases and J lost 7; bases outside the gene matches: 18. Germline V gives CDR1 LGHNA, CDR2 YNFKEQ. The CDR3: CASSPSILTSARGEQYF. CDR3 sequence (DNA): TGTGCCAGCAGCCCAAGTATCCTGACTAGCGCAAGGGGGGAGCAGTACTTC.

The rearrangement uses TRBV19 and TRBJ1-5; 7 positions agree with TRBD1. This CDR3 spans 15 amino acids. Unmatched junction bases numbered 10, after V lost 6 bases and J lost 5 bases. Germline values: CDR1 LNHDA, CDR2 SQIVND (reference sequence). CDR3 region: CASRVGQPGHQPQHF. Written as DNA, the CDR3 is TGTGCCAGTAGGGTGGGACAGCCGGGTCATCAGCCCCAGCATTTT.

This sequence joins TRBV27 and TRBJ1-1; a weak D match, TRBD1 (5 bases). V lost 6 bases and J 6 bases, leaving 17 bases between the germline ends. This CDR3 has 14 amino acids. The germline gives CDR1 MNHEY, CDR2 SMNVEV (reference sequence). The CDR3 protein is CASRGGGIRAEAFF. CDR3 coding DNA: TGTGCCAGCAGGGGGGGTGGGATACGCGCTGAAGCTTTCTTT.

In the case of this clone: The junction departs from the called germline gene at one end, perhaps through a read error. The J gene is TRBJ2-7, the V gene TRBV9; 10 bases are a match to TRBD2. CDR3 length: 14 residues. Germline-derived CDR1 and CDR2 are SGDLS and YYNGEE. CDR3: CASSPRTSGYAQYF. The CDR3 DNA reads as TGTGCCAGCAGCCCCAGGACTAGCGGTTACGCGCAGTACTTC.

This clone was found once. CDR3 loop: CASSFPQASSYNEQFF. CDR3 DNA sequence: TGTGCCAGCAGCTTCCCACAGGCCAGCTCCTACAATGAGCAGTTCTTC. The chain employs TRBV5-8 and TRBJ2-1; D might be TRBD1 (5 bases). CDR1 and CDR2 from the germline V gene are SGHTS and YDEGEE. Trimming removed 2 bases at V and 0 bases at J, with 12 bases between. CDR3 length: 16 amino acids.

The chain has TRBV28 and TRBJ2-2, with D perhaps matching TRBD2 (5 bases). The CDR3 is made up of 13 amino acids. CDR1 and CDR2 from the germline V gene are MDHEN and SYDVKM. The germline V and J ends were trimmed by 11 bases and 8 bases, with 18 bases remaining between them. CDR3 sequence: CASYVSGKGELFF. The CDR3 DNA reads as TGTGCCTCATACGTGTCGGGGAAAGGGGAGCTGTTTTTT.

The chain couples TRBV6-5 to TRBJ2-7; 7 bases are a match to TRBD1. The trim removed 5 bases at V and 3 bases at J, leaving 1 base unmatched. From germline, CDR1 is MNHEY and CDR2 SVGAGI. The CDR3 covers 12 residues. CDR3 residues: CASSRQGYEQYF. As DNA, the CDR3 is TGTGCCAGCAGTCGACAGGGCTACGAGCAGTACTTC.

This clone occurred once. J is TRBJ1-5 and V is TRBV7-2; no definite D call. V was clipped by 4 bases and J by 2 bases, with 3 bases between them. CDR1 is SGHTA and CDR2 is FQGNSA in the germline V gene. The CDR3 sequence is 12 residues long. CDR3 coding DNA: TGTGCCAGCAGCTGGCGCAATCAGCCCCAGCATTTT. Residues: CASSWRNQPQHF.

This chain links TRBV29-1 with TRBJ2-7, with TRBD1 identical over 9 bases. J lost 6 bases, V lost 7 bases, and 7 bases had no gene match. CDR1 is SQVTM, CDR2 ANQGSEA, per germline. CDR3 length equals 12 residues. The CDR3 nucleotides read TGCAGCGCGTCCACAGGGGGCCTCGAGCAGTACTTC. Protein sequence: CSASTGGLEQYF.

The J gene is TRBJ1-2, the V gene TRBV2; D is uncertain. Looked up from germline, CDR1 is SNHLY and CDR2 is FYNNEI. The germline V and J ends were trimmed by 7 bases and 0 bases, with 6 bases remaining between them. The CDR3 contains 12 residues. The CDR3 DNA is TGTGCCAGCAATCCAGCTAACTATGGCTACACCTTC. Its protein is CASNPANYGYTF. Full variable domain (remainder filled in from reference TRBV2 and TRBJ1-2): EPEVTQTPSHQVTQMGQEVILRCVPISNHLYFYWYRQILGQKVEFLVSFYNNEISEKSEIFDDQFSVERPDGSNFTLKIRSTKLEDSAMYFCASNPANYGYTFGSGTRLTVV.

This clone was recorded once. The junction does not match germline at one end; this may be a read error. V gene TRBV15 combines with J gene TRBJ2-5; 9 bases line up with TRBD1. The CDR3 spans 15 residues. CDR1 and CDR2 (germline): LNHNV, YYDKDF (reference sequence). CDR3 DNA sequence: TGTGCCACCAGAAGAGGGACAGGGTATACAGAGACCCAGTACTTC. It encodes CATRRGTGYTETQYF.

This chain connects TRBV6-5 to TRBJ2-5; 7 nucleotides align to TRBD1. V lost 7 bases to trimming and J lost 5 bases; unmatched junction nucleotides: 10. The CDR3 extends over 14 amino acids. Germline CDR1 is MNHEY and CDR2 is SVGAGI. As DNA, the CDR3 is TGTGCCAGCAAGAAGAGACAGGGCTTTGAGACCCAGTACTTC. This encodes CASKKRQGFETQYF.

The V call is TRBV6-2 or TRBV6-3, the J call TRBJ1-2; D not resolved. There are 12 residues in the CDR3. In germline, CDR1 is MNHEY, CDR2 SVGEGT. V lost 2 bases to trimming and J lost 8 bases, with 9 bases between them. CDR3 amino acids: CASSYDGRGYTF. The CDR3 DNA sequence: TGTGCCAGCAGTTACGACGGGAGGGGCTACACCTTC.

The V gene is TRBV28, the J gene TRBJ1-2; the D is unclear. V was cut by 5 bases and J by 0 bases, with 13 bases left in between. CDR3 length equals 15 residues. Germline-derived CDR1 and CDR2 are MDHEN and SYDVKM. The CDR3 is CASSGYGGTNYGYTF. Written as DNA, the CDR3 is TGTGCCAGCAGTGGCTACGGAGGGACTAACTATGGCTACACCTTC.

The chain employs TRBV18 and TRBJ2-7, with D possibly TRBD1 on 5 matching bases. Germline V CDR1 and CDR2: KGHSH, LQKENI. This CDR3 is built from 13 residues. Trimming cost V 3 bases and J 2 bases, with 8 bases left between them. This CDR3 is CASSPGPAYEQYF. CDR3 DNA sequence: TGTGCCAGCTCACCGGGGCCAGCCTACGAGCAGTACTTC.

V gene TRBV6-5 combines with J gene TRBJ2-1; 9 positions agree with TRBD1. The germline V gene encodes CDR1 MNHEY and CDR2 SVGAGI. The CDR3 is 14 residues long. The J segment lost 7 bases and the V segment lost 7 bases, leaving 8 bases of the junction unmatched. CDR3 sequence: CASTRDRARNEQFF. CDR3 in DNA: TGTGCCAGCACCCGGGACAGGGCAAGGAATGAGCAGTTCTTC.

The chain recombines TRBV4-1 with TRBJ1-2; 7 bases agree with TRBD1. After removal of 3 bases from V and 1 base from J, the junction contained 8 bases not matched to a gene. This CDR3 contains 16 residues. Germline V lookup: CDR1 MGHRA, CDR2 YSYEKL. The CDR3 region has the DNA TGCGCCAGCAGCCACAGTAGGACAGGAGATAACTATGGCTACACCTTC. Encoded protein: CASSHSRTGDNYGYTF.

This clone turned up a few times. V and J are TRBV6-5 and TRBJ1-1, with no clear D. From germline, CDR1 is MNHEY and CDR2 SVGAGI. The CDR3 has 11 amino acids. V lost 7 bases and J lost 1, with 4 bases in between. The CDR3 DNA is TGTGCCAGCACCCGGAACACTGAAGCTTTCTTT. Translation gives CASTRNTEAFF.

The V and J genes are TRBV5-1 and TRBJ1-2, with 9 bases identical to TRBD1. The germline CDR1 and CDR2 sequences are SGHRS and YFSETQ. This CDR3 region has 15 residues. The V segment lost 0 bases and the J segment 8 bases; nucleotides outside the gene matches: 8. The CDR3 DNA reads as TGCGCCAGCAGCTTGGTGGCGACAGGGGGAGAGGGCTACACCTTC. This encodes CASSLVATGGEGYTF.

V gene TRBV30 combines with J gene TRBJ1-1; the D is unclear. Trimming left V 4 bases short and J 2 bases short, with 11 bases between. Germline-derived CDR1 and CDR2 are GTSNPN and SVGIG (reference sequence). The CDR3 covers 13 residues. CDR3 region: CAWIPRTNTEAFF. CDR3 DNA sequence: TGTGCCTGGATCCCCCGGACTAACACTGAAGCTTTCTTT.

The genes are TRBV12-3 or TRBV12-4 and TRBJ2-4; D gene ambiguous. V shed 3 bases and J shed 5 bases, with 8 bases lying between them. There are 13 residues in the CDR3. The CDR3 bases are TGTGCCAGCAGTTTTCTCCGGGAAAACATTCAGTACTTC. This sequence encodes CASSFLRENIQYF.

V gene TRBV18 combines with J gene TRBJ1-2; D not certain. V was trimmed by 2 bases and J by 2 bases, leaving 6 bases between them. CDR1 KGHSH and CDR2 LQKENI come from the germline V gene. The CDR3 has 13 residues. As DNA, the CDR3 is TGTGCCAGCTCACCAGACACCAACTATGGCTACACCTTC. Its protein product is CASSPDTNYGYTF. Full variable domain (missing parts from reference TRBV18 and TRBJ1-2): NAGVMQNPRHLVRRRGQEARLRCSPMKGHSHVYWYRQLPEEGLKFMVYLQKENIIDESGMPKERFSAEFPKEGPSILRIQQVVRGDSAAYFCASSPDTNYGYTFGSGTRLTVV.

The chain joins TRBV7-2 to TRBJ1-4; D remains ambiguous. The CDR3 loop spans 15 amino acids. Trimming removed 1 base at V and 7 bases at J, with 13 bases between. Germline CDR1 and CDR2: SGHTA and FQGNSA. The CDR3 reads CASSLGFWASEKLFF. In DNA, the CDR3 is TGTGCCAGCAGCTTAGGTTTTTGGGCCAGTGAAAAACTGTTTTTT.